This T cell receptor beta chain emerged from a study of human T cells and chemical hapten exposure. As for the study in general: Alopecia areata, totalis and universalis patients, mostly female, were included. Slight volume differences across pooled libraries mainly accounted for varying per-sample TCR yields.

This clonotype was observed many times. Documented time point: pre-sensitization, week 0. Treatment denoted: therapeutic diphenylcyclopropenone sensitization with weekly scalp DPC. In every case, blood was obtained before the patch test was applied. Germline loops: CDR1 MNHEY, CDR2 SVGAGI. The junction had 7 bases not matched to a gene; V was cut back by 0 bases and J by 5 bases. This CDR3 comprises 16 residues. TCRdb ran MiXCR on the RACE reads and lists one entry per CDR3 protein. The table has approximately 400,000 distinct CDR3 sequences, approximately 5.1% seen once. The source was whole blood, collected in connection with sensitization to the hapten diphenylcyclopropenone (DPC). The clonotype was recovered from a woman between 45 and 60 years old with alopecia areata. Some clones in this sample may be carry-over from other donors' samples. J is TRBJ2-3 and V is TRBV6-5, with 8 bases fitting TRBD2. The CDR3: CASSYSPAGVRDTQYF. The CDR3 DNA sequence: TGTGCCAGCAGTTACTCGCCAGCGGGAGTTCGAGATACGCAGTATTTT.